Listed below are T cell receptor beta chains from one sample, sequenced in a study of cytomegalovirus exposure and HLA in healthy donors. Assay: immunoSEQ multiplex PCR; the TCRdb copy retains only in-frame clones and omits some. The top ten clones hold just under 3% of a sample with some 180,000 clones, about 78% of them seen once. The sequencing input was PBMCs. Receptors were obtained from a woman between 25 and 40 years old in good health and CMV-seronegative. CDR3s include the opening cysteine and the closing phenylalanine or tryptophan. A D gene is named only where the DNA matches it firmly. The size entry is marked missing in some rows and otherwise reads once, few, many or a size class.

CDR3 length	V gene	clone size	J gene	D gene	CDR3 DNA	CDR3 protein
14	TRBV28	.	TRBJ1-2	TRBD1	TGTGCCAGCAGGTGGACAGGGGGCGCCTATGGCTACACCTTC	CASRWTGGAYGYTF
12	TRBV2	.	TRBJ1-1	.	TGTGCCACCACCCCAGAGAACACTGAAGCTTTCTTT	CATTPENTEAFF
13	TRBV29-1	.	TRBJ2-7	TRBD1	TGCAGCGCTGTAGAGGGACAGCCCTACGAGCAGTACTTC	CSAVEGQPYEQYF
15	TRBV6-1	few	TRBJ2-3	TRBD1	TGTGCCAGCAGTGTCGGGACAGGGGAGACAGATACGCAGTATTTT	CASSVGTGETDTQYF
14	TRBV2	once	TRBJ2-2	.	TGTGCCAGCAGGTCGGACAGTACTGCCGGGGAGCTGTTTTTT	CASRSDSTAGELFF
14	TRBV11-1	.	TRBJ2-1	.	TGTGCCAGCAGCTCCGGGTGGGTGATGAATGAGCAGTTCTTC	CASSSGWVMNEQFF
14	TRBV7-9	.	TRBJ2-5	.	TGTGCCAGCAGCTCCTTTAGCGGCCAAGAGACCCAGTACTTC	CASSSFSGQETQYF
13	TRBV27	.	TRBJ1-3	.	TGTGCCAGCAGCTGGGACTTCGGAAACACCATATATTTT	CASSWDFGNTIYF
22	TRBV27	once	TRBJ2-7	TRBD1	TGTGCCAGCACCAAAAGGGTAGGACAGGGGCCGACCAGATTCTCGAGCTCCTACGAGCAGTACTTC	CASTKRVGQGPTRFSSSYEQYF
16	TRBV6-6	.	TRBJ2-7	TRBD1	TGTGCCAGCAGCACTCCGAACAGGGGGCGACGGGACGAGCAGTACTTC	CASSTPNRGRRDEQYF
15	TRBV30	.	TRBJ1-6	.	TGTGCCTGGGGAGCGACAGGTCCCTATAATTCACCCCTCCACTTT	CAWGATGPYNSPLHF
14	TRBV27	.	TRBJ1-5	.	TGTGCCAGCAGTTTAGGGCGTAGCAATCAGCCCCAGCATTTT	CASSLGRSNQPQHF
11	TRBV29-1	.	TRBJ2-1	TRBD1	TGCAGCGTTGAGGGACAGGGCGAGCAGTTCTTC	CSVEGQGEQFF
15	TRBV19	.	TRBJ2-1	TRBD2	TGTGCCAGTAGTCCTAGCGGGAGCGCCTACAATGAGCAGTTCTTC	CASSPSGSAYNEQFF
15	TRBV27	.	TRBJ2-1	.	TGTGCCAGCAATCGCGTCCGTGGGGGGTACAATGAGCAGTTCTTC	CASNRVRGGYNEQFF
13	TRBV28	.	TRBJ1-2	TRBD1	TGTGCCAGCAGCAAGACAGGGGGCCTTGGCTACACCTTC	CASSKTGGLGYTF
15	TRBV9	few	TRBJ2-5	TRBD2	TGTGCCAGCAGCGGGGGGACTACGTCTCAAGAGACCCAGTACTTC	CASSGGTTSQETQYF
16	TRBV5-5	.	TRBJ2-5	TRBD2	TGTGCCAGCAGCTTGGGGATACCAGCGGGGCAAGAGACCCAGTACTTC	CASSLGIPAGQETQYF
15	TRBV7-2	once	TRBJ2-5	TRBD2	TGTGCCAGCAGCCCCGGACTAGCGGGGGCAGAGACCCAGTACTTC	CASSPGLAGAETQYF
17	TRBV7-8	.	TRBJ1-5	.	TGTGCCAGCACCCCGACGCGGGAACAGTTTAGCAATCAGCCCCAGCATTTT	CASTPTREQFSNQPQHF
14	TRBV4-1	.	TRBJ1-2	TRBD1	TGCGCCAGCAGCGGGGACAGGGGCCTCTATGGCTACACCTTC	CASSGDRGLYGYTF
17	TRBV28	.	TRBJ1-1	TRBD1	TGTGCCAGCAGTTTATTGGGGCAGGGGGAGGTAGGCACTGAAGCTTTCTTT	CASSLLGQGEVGTEAFF
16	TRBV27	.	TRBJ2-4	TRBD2	TGTGCCAGCAGTTTATTAGCGGGACTAGCCAAAAACATTCAGTACTTC	CASSLLAGLAKNIQYF
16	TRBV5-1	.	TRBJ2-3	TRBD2	TGCGCCAGCAGCTTGGTTAGCGGGCATGGCACAGATACGCAGTATTTT	CASSLVSGHGTDTQYF
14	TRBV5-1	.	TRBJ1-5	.	TGCGCCAGCAGCTTGGACACGGCCGCAGGGCCCCAGCATTTT	CASSLDTAAGPQHF
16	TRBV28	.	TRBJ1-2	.	.	CASSSSTGARGFGYTF
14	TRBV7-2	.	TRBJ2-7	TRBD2	TGTGCCAGCAGCCTCGGGACTAGCAAAGACGAGCAGTACTTC	CASSLGTSKDEQYF
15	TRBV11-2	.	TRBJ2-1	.	TGTGCCAGCAGAAGACCGGGACTCCCTCACAATGAGCAGTTCTTC	CASRRPGLPHNEQFF
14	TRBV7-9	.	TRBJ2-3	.	TGTGCCAGCAGCAGAGGGGGATTGGCAGATACGCAGTATTTT	CASSRGGLADTQYF
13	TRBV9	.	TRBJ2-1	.	TGTGCCAGCAGCGCTCAAGAACTGAATGAGCAGTTCTTC	CASSAQELNEQFF
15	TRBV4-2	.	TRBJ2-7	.	TGTGCCAGCAGCCTAGCCGGGACTCGTACCTACGAGCAGTACTTC	CASSLAGTRTYEQYF
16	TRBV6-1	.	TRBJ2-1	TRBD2	TGTGCCAGCAGTGAAGCGCCTAGCGGGTTTTACAATGAGCAGTTCTTC	CASSEAPSGFYNEQFF
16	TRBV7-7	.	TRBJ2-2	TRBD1	TGTGCTAGCAGCTTAGTGACAGGGGCTAACACCGGGGAGCTGTTTTTT	CASSLVTGANTGELFF
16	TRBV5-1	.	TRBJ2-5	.	TGCGCCAGCAGCTTGTCCCACTTCCGGTCTCTAGAGACCCAGTACTTC	CASSLSHFRSLETQYF
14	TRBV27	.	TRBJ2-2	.	TGTGCCAGCAGTCTACCGGAGCGGACCGGGGAGCTGTTTTTT	CASSLPERTGELFF
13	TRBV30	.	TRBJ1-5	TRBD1	TGTGCCTGGACCCAAGGGGGCGGTCAGCCCCAGCATTTT	CAWTQGGGQPQHF
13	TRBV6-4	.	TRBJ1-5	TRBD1	TGTGCCAGCAGTGTGGGGACAGGGCAGCCCCAGCATTTT	CASSVGTGQPQHF
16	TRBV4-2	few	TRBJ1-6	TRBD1	TGTGCCAGCAGCCAAGATGGGGGGACAGGTAATTCACCCCTCCACTTT	CASSQDGGTGNSPLHF
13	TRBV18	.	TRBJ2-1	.	TGTGCCAGCTCACAAGACAGGTTGAATGAGCAGTTCTTC	CASSQDRLNEQFF
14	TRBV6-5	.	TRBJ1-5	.	TGTGCCAGCAGTTACGGCAGGGACAATCAGCCCCAGCATTTT	CASSYGRDNQPQHF
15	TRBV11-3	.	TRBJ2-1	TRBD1	TGTGCCAGCAGCCCGGGACAGGGCAGCTACAATGAGCAGTTCTTC	CASSPGQGSYNEQFF
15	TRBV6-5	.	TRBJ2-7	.	TGTGCCAGCAGTTCATACTACGGTTTATCCTACGAGCAGTACTTC	CASSSYYGLSYEQYF
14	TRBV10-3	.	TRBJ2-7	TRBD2	TGTGCCATCACGAGCGGGAGGTCCTCCTACGAGCAGTACTTC	CAITSGRSSYEQYF
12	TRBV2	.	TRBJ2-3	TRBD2	TGTGCCAGCTCGGGGGGGCCCGATACGCAGTATTTT	CASSGGPDTQYF
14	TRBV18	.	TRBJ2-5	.	TGTGCCAGCTCACCCCCTTCATCGGGAGAGACCCAGTACTTC	CASSPPSSGETQYF
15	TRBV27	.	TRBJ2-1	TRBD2	TGTGCCAGCAGTATAGCGGGGAGCTCCTACAATGAGCAGTTCTTC	CASSIAGSSYNEQFF
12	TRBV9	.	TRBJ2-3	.	TGTGCCAGCAGCGTAGCGAGTGATACGCAGTATTTT	CASSVASDTQYF
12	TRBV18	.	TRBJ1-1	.	TGTGCCAGCTCACCAGCCGCGCCGCATCCTAAATTT	CASSPAAPHPKF
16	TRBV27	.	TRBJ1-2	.	TGTGCCAGCAGTTTATCCTATTTTGCTGGGCAGGGAGGCTACACCTTC	CASSLSYFAGQGGYTF
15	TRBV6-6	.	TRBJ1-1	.	TGTGCCAGCAGTTACTCGGGGAAGGGGCCCACTGAAGCTTTCTTT	CASSYSGKGPTEAFF
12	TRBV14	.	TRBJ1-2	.	TGTGCCAGCAGCCAAGCGGGGTATGGCTACACCTTC	CASSQAGYGYTF
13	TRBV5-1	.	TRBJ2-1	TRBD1	TGCGCCAGCAGCCCGGGGACAGACAATGAGCAGTTCTTC	CASSPGTDNEQFF
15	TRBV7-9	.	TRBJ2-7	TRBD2	TGTGCCAGCAGCCACCCCGGGACTAGCTTCTACGAGCAGTACTTC	CASSHPGTSFYEQYF
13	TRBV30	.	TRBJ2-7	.	TGTGCCTGGAGAAAAAGCGCAACCTACGAGCAGTACTTC	CAWRKSATYEQYF
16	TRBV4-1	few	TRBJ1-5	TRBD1	TGCGCCAGCAGCCCACAAAGCGACACAGGGGGCCAGCCCCAGCATTTT	CASSPQSDTGGQPQHF
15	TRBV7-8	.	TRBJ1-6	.	TGTGCCAGCAGCTCGGACAGTTCTTATAATTCACCCCTCCACTTT	CASSSDSSYNSPLHF
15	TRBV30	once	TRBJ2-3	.	TGTGCCTGGACCAGAGGGGGTGGGGGTACAGATACGCAGTATTTT	CAWTRGGGGTDTQYF
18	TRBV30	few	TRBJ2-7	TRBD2	TGTGCCTGTCGAGAGGGACTAGCGGGAGGGCCGGGTTTCTACGAGCAGTACTTC	CACREGLAGGPGFYEQYF